The present TCR beta chain was sequenced within a study of blood T cell repertoires in COVID-19. Looking at the study overall: Sites across the United States, Italy and Spain contributed samples from acute and convalescent COVID-19. T cells, B-cell-depleted T cells, or PBMCs provided the cDNA or gDNA that served as material.

While infection was still active, Seattle patients were enrolled and then followed longitudinally. As handled by the study authors: Amplification with reference gene primers provided the estimates of nucleated cell counts. TCRdb's copy holds only in-frame clones and misses some; the assay was immunoSEQ multiplex PCR. That table gives V, J and clone size, and the DNA gave D and trimming. The table includes 140,000 to 150,000 clones, approximately 85% detected once. V lost 3 bases, J lost 6 bases, and 7 bases stayed unmatched. In germline, CDR1 is SGHRS, CDR2 YFSETQ. The CDR3 has 15 residues. This clonotype was sampled from a woman aged 55-69 years with COVID-19, enrolled during active disease. This chain links TRBV5-1 with TRBJ2-7; 12 bases fit TRBD2. The sequenced sample consisted of peripheral blood. The CDR3 region is CASSYLLAGGSEQYF. CDR3 in DNA: TGCGCCAGCAGCTACTTACTAGCGGGGGGATCCGAGCAGTACTTC.